The entry below gives a single T cell receptor (beta chain) sequence along with its context. Its specificity is unknown. Other DNA sequences of this sample code for an identical CDR3. Trimming shortened V by 0 bases and J by 3 bases, and 5 bases separated the two germline ends. The CDR3 covers 13 residues. CDR1 is SGDLS, CDR2 YYNGEE, per germline. These data are taken from a study of cytomegalovirus exposure and HLA in healthy donors. Study-wide findings and caveats: An ancestry cluster, one associated with Asian ancestry, reportedly showed fewer N-insertions than the approximately 660-donor mean in a later analysis.

In the PCR, 60 Vbeta and 13 Jbeta primers were used. Sequencing was performed with immunoSEQ multiplex PCR; in TCRdb, only in-frame clones are kept and a portion is missing. The sample consists of about 150,000 clones, approximately 72% of them appearing once. Sequencing input: PBMCs. The sequence was obtained from a man aged 18 to 30 in good health and CMV-seronegative. The chain employs TRBV9 and TRBJ2-3; D is unclear. The CDR3 reads CASSVVRTDTQYF. The CDR3 DNA sequence: TGTGCCAGCAGCGTAGTGAGGACAGATACGCAGTATTTT.